This T cell receptor (beta chain) was sequenced during a study of T cell changes during pregnancy in multiple sclerosis. Trimming stripped 4 bases from V and 5 bases from J, with 17 bases between. CDR1 and CDR2 (germline): KGHSH, LQKENI. The CDR3 contains 15 residues. TCRdb's copy holds only in-frame clones and misses some; the assay was immunoSEQ multiplex PCR. The sample has roughly 100,000 clones; roughly 90% are singletons. This specimen was peripheral blood, taken after pregnancy. The sequence was collected from a female donor with multiple sclerosis, enrolled in a pregnancy study. This chain links TRBV18 with TRBJ1-1; D not certain. The CDR3, as DNA: TGTGCCAGCTCACTCCGGCCGGCCGCGAGGACTGAAGCTTTCTTT. Translation gives CASSLRPAARTEAFF. The complete variable domain, with remaining parts taken from reference TRBV18 and TRBJ1-1, reads NAGVMQNPRHLVRRRGQEARLRCSPMKGHSHVYWYRQLPEEGLKFMVYLQKENIIDESGMPKERFSAEFPKEGPSILRIQQVVRGDSAAYFCASSLRPAARTEAFFGQGTRLTVV.